This entry describes one T cell receptor (beta chain). The antigen is undetermined. This sample was taken from a study of regulatory T cells in long-lasting Graves disease. Study-wide results and caveats: Persistent disease preferred TRBV28, TRBJ1-2 and TRBJ2-5; new disease, TRBV20-1 and TRBJ2-1. Peripheral blood, not thyroid tissue, was the sole material studied. Those with persistent Graves' had less TCR diversity than newly diagnosed patients.

HTBI primers from iRepertoire and Arm-PCR of CDR3 regions yielded the TCR beta libraries. Original methodology: The samples yielded 50 to 80 TRBV and more than twelve TRBJ segments. TCRdb reprocessed the multiplex PCR reads via MiXCR and lists one record per CDR3 protein. These V and J calls originate from TCRdb's pipeline instead of the authors' own analysis. The sample lists roughly 700,000 distinct CDR3 sequences, about 30% occurring once. As for time point: persistent/refractory GD, antithyroid drugs over 5 years with positive TRAb. PBMC-derived RNA was used for the TCR library. The germline V gene encodes CDR1 SGHTA and CDR2 FQGTGA. The ends were cut back, 2 bases at V and 6 bases at J, with 13 bases in the middle. The CDR3 is made up of 15 amino acids.

The sequence was collected from a female donor with Graves disease. Specimen: peripheral blood mononuclear cells (PBMCs), collected when the disease was refractory, from a patient treated with antithyroid drugs. J is TRBJ2-2 and V is TRBV7-3; tentative D call: TRBD2 (6 bases). The CDR3 region is CASSLDGSRSGELFF. CDR3 nucleotide sequence: TGTGCCAGCAGCTTAGACGGGAGTAGGTCCGGGGAGCTGTTTTTT.